This T cell receptor beta chain was recorded in a study of identifying expanded T cells in peripheral blood. The study, taken as a whole, reports: Over two and four weeks, about 15 and 18 clones changed, versus approximately 1.1 between replicates.

The protocol was immunoSEQ multiplex PCR, while the TCRdb copy is restricted to in-frame clones and leaves out a portion. The table has 65,000 to 95,000 clones, 84% seen once. Of note for this clone: Its antigen is as yet unknown.

The CDR3 contains 14 residues. CDR1 is SGHTA and CDR2 is FQGNSA in the germline V gene. The J segment lost 5 bases and the V segment lost 2 bases, leaving 3 bases of the junction unmatched. What was sequenced was blood. V usage is TRBV7-2 and J usage is TRBJ2-7; 10 nucleotides match TRBD1. This sequence originates from a person aged 18 to 69 in good health. The CDR3 region is CASSLPGQGHEQYF. In DNA form, the CDR3 reads TGTGCCAGCAGCTTACCGGGACAGGGGCACGAGCAGTACTTC.